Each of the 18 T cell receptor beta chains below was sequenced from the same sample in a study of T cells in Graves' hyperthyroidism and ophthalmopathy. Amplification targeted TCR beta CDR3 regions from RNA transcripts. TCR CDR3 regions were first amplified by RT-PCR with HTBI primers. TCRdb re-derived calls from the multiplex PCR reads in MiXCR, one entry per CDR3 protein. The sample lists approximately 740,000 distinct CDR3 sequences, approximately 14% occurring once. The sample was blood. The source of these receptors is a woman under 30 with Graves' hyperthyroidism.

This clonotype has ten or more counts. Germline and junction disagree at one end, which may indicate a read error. The CDR3 sequence is CASSFQQRSYNEQFF. The CDR3 coding sequence is TGTGCCAGCAGTTTCCAGCAGCGCTCCTATAATGAGCAGTTCTTC. The chain recombines TRBV28 with TRBJ2-1; D call uncertain. The CDR3 covers 15 residues. Germline values: CDR1 MDHEN, CDR2 SYDVKM.

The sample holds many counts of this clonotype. Here the CDR3 DNA reads TGTGCCAGCAGCTCCGGGCGAGGGATACAGACTAACTATGGCTACACCTTC. Protein: CASSSGRGIQTNYGYTF. The rearrangement uses TRBV7-9 and TRBJ1-2; unclear D gene. Trimming took 4 bases from V and 0 from J, leaving 18 bases between them. This CDR3 comprises 17 residues. Germline CDR1 is SEHNR and CDR2 is FQNEAQ (reference sequence).

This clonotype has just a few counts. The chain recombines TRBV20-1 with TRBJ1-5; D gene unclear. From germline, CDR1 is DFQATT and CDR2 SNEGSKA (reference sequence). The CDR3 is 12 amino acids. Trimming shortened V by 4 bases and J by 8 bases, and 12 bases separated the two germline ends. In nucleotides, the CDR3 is TGCAGTGCTACGGGATTTGGGAAGCCCCAGCATTTT. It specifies CSATGFGKPQHF.

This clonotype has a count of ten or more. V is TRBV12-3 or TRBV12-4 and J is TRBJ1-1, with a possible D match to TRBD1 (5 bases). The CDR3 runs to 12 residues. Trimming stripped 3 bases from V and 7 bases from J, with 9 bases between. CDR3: CASSLGRREAFF. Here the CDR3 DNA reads TGTGCCAGCAGTTTGGGACGGCGTGAAGCTTTCTTT.

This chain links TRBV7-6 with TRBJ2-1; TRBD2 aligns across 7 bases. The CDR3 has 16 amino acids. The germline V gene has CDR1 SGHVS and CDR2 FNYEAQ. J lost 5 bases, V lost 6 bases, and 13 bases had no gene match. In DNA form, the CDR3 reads TGTGCCAGCAGATTGGGGGGGGGGTATTATGACAATGAGCAGTTCTTC. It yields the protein CASRLGGGYYDNEQFF.

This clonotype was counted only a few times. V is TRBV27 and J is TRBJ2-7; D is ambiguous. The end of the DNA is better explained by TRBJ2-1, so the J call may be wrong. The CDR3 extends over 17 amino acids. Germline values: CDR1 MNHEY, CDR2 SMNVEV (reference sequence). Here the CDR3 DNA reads TGTGCCACCAAACCCTGGTACAAGGTAGTAATCCCCTACGAGCAGTTCTTC. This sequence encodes CATKPWYKVVIPYEQFF.

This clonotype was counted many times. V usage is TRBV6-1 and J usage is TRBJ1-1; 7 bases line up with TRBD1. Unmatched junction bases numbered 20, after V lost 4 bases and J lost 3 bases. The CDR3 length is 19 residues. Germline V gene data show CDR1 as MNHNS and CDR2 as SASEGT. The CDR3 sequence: CASSASRDRVPRSYTEAFF. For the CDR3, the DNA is TGTGCCAGCAGTGCGAGTCGGGACAGAGTCCCCCGATCTTACACTGAAGCTTTCTTT.

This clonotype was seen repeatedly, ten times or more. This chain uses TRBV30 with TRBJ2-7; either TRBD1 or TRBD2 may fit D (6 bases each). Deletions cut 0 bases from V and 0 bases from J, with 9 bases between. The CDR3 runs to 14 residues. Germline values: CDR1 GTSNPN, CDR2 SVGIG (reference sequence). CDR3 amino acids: CAWSVGGSSYEQYF. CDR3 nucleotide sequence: TGTGCCTGGAGTGTAGGGGGGAGCTCCTACGAGCAGTACTTC.

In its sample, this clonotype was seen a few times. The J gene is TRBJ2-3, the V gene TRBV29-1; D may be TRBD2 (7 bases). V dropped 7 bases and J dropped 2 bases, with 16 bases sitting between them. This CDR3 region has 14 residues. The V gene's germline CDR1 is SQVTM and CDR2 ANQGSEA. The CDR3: CSALGGEDTDTQYF. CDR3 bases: TGCAGCGCCCTAGGGGGGGAGGACACAGATACGCAGTATTTT.

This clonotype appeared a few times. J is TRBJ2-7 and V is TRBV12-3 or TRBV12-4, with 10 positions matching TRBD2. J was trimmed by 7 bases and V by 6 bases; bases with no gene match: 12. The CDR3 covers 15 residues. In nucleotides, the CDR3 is TGTGCCAGCAGCCCATCCTCGGGACTAGCGAAAGAGCAGTACTTC. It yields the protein CASSPSSGLAKEQYF.

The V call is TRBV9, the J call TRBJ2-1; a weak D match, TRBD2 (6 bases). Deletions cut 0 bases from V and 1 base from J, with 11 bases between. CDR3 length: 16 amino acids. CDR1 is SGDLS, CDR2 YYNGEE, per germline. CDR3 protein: CASSVDGSISYNEQFF. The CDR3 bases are TGTGCCAGCAGCGTAGACGGGAGTATATCCTACAATGAGCAGTTCTTC.

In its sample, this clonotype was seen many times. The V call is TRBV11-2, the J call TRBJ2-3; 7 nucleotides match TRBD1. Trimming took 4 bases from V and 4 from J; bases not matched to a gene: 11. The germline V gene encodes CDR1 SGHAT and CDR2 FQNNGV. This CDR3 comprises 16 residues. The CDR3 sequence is CASSYPPGQRSDTQYF. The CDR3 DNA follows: TGTGCCAGCAGCTATCCGCCGGGACAGAGATCAGATACGCAGTATTTT. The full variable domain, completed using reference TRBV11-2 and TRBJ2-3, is EAGVAQSPRYKIIEKRQSVAFWCNPISGHATLYWYQQILGQGPKLLIQFQNNGVVDDSQLPKDRFSAERLKGVDSTLKIQPAKLEDSAVYLCASSYPPGQRSDTQYFGPGTRLTVL.

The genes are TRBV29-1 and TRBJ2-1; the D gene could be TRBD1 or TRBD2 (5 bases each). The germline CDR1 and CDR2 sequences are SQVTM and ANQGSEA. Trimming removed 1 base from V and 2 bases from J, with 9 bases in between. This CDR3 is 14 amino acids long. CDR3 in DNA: TGCAGCGTTGAAGTGAGGGGCCCCTACAATGAGCAGTTCTTC. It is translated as CSVEVRGPYNEQFF.

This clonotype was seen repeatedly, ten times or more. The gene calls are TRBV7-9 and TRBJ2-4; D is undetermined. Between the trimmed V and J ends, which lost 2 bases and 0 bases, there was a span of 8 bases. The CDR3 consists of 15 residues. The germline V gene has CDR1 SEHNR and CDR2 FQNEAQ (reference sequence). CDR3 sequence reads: CASSLLEPAKNIQYF. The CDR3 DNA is TGTGCCAGCAGCTTACTTGAACCAGCCAAAAACATTCAGTACTTC.

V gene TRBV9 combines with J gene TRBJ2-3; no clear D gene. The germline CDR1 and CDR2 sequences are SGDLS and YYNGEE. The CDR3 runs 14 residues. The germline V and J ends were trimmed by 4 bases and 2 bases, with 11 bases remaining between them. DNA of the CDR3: TGTGCCAGCAGCCTCCGGTGGGTCACAGATACGCAGTATTTT. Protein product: CASSLRWVTDTQYF.

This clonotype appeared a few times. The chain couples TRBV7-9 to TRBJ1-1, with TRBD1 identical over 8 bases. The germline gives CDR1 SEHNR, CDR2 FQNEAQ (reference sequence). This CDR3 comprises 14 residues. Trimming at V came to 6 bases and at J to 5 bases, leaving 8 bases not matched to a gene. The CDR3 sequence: CASRSGQDFTEAFF. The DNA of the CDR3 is TGTGCCAGCAGATCGGGACAGGACTTTACTGAAGCTTTCTTT. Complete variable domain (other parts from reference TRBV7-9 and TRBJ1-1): DTGVSQNPRHKITKRGQNVTFRCDPISEHNRLYWYRQTLGQGPEFLTYFQNEAQLEKSRLLSDRFSAERPKGSFSTLEIQRTEQGDSAMYLCASRSGQDFTEAFFGQGTRLTVV.

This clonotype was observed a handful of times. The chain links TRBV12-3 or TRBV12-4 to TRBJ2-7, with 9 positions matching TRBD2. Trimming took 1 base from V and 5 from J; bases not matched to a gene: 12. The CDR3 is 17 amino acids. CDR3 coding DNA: TGTGCCAGCAGTTTAGGGCATGGGCTAGCGGGAAGGGACGAGCAGTACTTC. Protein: CASSLGHGLAGRDEQYF.

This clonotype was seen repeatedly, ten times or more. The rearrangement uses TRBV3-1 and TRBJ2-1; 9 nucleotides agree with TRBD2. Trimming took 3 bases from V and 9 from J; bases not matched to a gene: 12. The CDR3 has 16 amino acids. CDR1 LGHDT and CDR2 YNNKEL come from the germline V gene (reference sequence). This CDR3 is CASSQSGLANGGEQFF. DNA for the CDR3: TGTGCCAGCAGCCAGTCGGGACTAGCTAACGGGGGTGAGCAGTTCTTC.